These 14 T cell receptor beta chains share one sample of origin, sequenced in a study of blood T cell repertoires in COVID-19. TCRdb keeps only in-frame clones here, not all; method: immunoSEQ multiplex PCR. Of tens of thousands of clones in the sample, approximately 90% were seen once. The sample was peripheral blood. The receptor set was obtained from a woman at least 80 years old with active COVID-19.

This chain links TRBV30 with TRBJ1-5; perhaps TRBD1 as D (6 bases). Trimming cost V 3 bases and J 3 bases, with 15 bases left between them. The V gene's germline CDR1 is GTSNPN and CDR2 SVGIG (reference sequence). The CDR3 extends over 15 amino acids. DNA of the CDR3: TGTGCCTGGAGCGTAGGGGGACATCCCAATCAGCCCCAGCATTTT. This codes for CAWSVGGHPNQPQHF.

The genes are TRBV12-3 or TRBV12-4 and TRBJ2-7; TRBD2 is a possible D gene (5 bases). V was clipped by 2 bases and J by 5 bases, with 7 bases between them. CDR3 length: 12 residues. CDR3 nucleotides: TGTGCCAGCAGTTTATTCGGGGACGAGCAGTACTTC. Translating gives CASSLFGDEQYF.

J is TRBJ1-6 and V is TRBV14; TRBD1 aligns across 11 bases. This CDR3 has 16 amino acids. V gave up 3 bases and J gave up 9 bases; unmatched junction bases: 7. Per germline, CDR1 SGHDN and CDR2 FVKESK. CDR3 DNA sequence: TGTGCCAGCAGCCAGCTAAGCGGGACAGGGGGTTCACCCCTCCACTTT. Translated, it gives CASSQLSGTGGSPLHF.

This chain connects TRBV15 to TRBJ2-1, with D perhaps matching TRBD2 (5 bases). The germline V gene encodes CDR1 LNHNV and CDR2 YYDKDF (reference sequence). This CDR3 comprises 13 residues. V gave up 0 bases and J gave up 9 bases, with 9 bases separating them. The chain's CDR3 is CATSRDGSAEQFF. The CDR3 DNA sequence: TGTGCCACCAGCAGAGATGGGAGCGCTGAGCAGTTCTTC.

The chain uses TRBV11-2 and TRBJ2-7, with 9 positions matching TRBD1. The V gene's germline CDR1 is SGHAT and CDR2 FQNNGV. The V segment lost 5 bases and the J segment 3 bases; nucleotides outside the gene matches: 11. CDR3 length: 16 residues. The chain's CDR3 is CASSPRFRDRDYEQYF. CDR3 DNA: TGTGCCAGCAGCCCGAGATTTAGGGACAGGGACTACGAGCAGTACTTC.

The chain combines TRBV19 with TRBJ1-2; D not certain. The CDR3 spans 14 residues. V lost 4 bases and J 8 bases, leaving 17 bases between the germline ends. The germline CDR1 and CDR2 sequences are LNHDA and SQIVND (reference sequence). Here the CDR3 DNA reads TGTGCCAGTAGTACCCTAAACCTAATTTGGGGCTACACCTTC. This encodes CASSTLNLIWGYTF. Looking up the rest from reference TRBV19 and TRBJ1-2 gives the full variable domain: DGGITQSPKYLFRKEGQNVTLSCEQNLNHDAMYWYRQDPGQGLRLIYYSQIVNDFQKGDIAEGYSVSREKKESFPLTVTSAQKNPTAFYLCASSTLNLIWGYTFGSGTRLTVV.

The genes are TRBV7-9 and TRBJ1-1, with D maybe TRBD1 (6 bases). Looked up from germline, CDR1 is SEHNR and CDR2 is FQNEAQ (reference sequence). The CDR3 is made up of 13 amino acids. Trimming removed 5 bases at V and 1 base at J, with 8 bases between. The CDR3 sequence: CASSMGQNTEAFF. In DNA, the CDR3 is TGTGCCAGCAGCATGGGACAGAACACTGAAGCTTTCTTT.

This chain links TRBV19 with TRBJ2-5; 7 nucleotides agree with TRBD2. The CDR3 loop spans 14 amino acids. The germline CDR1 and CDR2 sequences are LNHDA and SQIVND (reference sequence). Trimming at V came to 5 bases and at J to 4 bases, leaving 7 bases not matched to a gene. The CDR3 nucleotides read TGTGCCAGTAGTGGGCGGGAGATGGCAGAGACCCAGTACTTC. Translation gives CASSGREMAETQYF.

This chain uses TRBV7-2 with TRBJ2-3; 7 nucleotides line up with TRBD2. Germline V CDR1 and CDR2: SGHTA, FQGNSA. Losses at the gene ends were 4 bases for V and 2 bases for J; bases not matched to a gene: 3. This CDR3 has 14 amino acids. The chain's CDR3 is CASSSSGVTDTQYF. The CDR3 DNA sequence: TGTGCCAGCAGCTCTAGCGGTGTCACAGATACGCAGTATTTT.

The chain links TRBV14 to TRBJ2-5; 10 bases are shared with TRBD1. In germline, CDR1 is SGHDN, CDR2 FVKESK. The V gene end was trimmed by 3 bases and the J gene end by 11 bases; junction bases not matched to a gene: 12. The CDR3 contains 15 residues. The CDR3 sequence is CASSQVGQGKRGQYF. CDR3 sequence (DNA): TGTGCCAGCAGCCAGGTGGGACAGGGGAAGAGAGGACAGTACTTC.

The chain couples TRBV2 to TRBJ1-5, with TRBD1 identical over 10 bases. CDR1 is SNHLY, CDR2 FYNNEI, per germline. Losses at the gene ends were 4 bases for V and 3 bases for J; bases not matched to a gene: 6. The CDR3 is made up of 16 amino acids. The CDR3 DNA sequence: TGTGCCAGCAGTGGACAGGGGGCATTGAACAATCAGCCCCAGCATTTT. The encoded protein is CASSGQGALNNQPQHF.

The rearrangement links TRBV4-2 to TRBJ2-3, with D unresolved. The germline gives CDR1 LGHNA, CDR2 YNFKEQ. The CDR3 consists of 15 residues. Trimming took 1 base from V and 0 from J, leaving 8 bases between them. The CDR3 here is CASSQGTVSTDTQYF. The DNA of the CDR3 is TGTGCCAGCAGCCAAGGCACGGTTAGCACAGATACGCAGTATTTT.

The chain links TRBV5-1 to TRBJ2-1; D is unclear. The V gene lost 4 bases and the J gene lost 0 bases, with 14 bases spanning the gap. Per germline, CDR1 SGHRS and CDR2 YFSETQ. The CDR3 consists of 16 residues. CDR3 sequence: CASSREAASSYNEQFF. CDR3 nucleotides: TGCGCCAGCAGCCGAGAGGCGGCCAGCTCCTACAATGAGCAGTTCTTC.

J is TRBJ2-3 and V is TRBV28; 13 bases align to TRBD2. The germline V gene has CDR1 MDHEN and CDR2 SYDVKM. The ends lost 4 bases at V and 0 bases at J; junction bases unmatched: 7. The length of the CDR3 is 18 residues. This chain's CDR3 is CASSSRTSGSRSTDTQYF. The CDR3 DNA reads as TGTGCCAGCAGTTCCCGGACTAGCGGGAGTCGTAGCACAGATACGCAGTATTTT.